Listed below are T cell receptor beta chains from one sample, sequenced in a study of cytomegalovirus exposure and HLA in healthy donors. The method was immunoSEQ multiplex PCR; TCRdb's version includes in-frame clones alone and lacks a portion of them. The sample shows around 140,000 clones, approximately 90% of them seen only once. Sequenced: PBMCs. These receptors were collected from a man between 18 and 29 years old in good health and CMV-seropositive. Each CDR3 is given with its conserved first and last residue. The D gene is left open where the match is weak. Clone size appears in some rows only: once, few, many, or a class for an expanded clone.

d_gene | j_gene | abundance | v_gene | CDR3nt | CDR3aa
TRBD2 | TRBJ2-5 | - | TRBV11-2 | TGTGCCAGCAGCACCGGGACTATAATTGAGACCCAGTACTTC | CASSTGTIIETQYF
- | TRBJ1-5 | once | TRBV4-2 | TGTGCCAGCAGCCAGGGGCAGGATTATAGCAATCAGCCCCAGCATTTT | CASSQGQDYSNQPQHF
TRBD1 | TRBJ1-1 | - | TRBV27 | TGTGCCACCGACCGGACAGGGGGAATGAACACTGAAGCTTTCTTT | CATDRTGGMNTEAFF
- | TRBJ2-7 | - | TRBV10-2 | TGCGCCAGCAGGCGCGGGGGCCCCTACGAGCAGTACTTC | CASRRGGPYEQYF
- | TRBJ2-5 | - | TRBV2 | TGTGCCAGCAGACAGCAAGAGACCCAGTACTTC | CASRQQETQYF
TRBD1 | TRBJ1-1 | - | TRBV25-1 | TGTGCCAGCAGAAAACAGGGGGGCACTGAAGCTTTCTTT | CASRKQGGTEAFF
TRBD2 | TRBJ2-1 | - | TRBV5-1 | TGCGCCAGCAGCTCCCTCCGGGGTACGCCTAGCGGGAGGGTCCATGAGCAGTTCTTC | CASSSLRGTPSGRVHEQFF
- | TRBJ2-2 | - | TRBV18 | TGTGCCAGCTCACCACCGCCATCGTGGGGGAGGACCGGGGAGCTGTTTTTT | CASSPPPSWGRTGELFF
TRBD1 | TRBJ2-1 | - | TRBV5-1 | TGCGCCAGCAGCTTAGACCTGGGACAGTACAATGAGCAGTTCTTC | CASSLDLGQYNEQFF
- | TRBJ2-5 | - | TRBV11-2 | TGTGCCAGCAGCTTCCCGCGGGCGTACCAAGAGACCCAGTACTTC | CASSFPRAYQETQYF
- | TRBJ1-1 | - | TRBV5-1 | TGCGCCAGCAGCTTCGGGGGGAACACTGAAGCTTTCTTT | CASSFGGNTEAFF
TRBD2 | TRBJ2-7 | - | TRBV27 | TGTGCCAGCAGTTTAGGCGGGGGAAGGTCCTACGAGCAGTACTTC | CASSLGGGRSYEQYF
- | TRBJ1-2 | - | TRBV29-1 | TGCAGCGTTGACTCCTCCGTGAGGGGAGGGGGGGATGGCTACACCTTC | CSVDSSVRGGGDGYTF
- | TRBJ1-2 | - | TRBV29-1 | TGCAGCGCGAGTGGCTACACCTTC | CSASGYTF
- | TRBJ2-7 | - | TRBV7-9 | TGTGCCAGCAGCTTAACAGGAAACGAGCAGTACTTC | CASSLTGNEQYF
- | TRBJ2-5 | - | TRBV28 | TGTGCCAGCAGTGTGTGGGGCAGTCAAGAGACCCAGTACTTC | CASSVWGSQETQYF
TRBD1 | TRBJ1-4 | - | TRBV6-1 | TGTGCCAGCACTCGACAGGGGGATGAAAAACTGTTTTTT | CASTRQGDEKLFF
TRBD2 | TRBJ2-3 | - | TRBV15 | TGTGCCACCAGCAGAGCTAGCGGGAGCACAGATACGCAGTATTTT | CATSRASGSTDTQYF
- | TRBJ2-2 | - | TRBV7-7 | TGTGCCAGCAGCTTAGGGCGGCCGAACACCGGGGAGCTGTTTTTT | CASSLGRPNTGELFF
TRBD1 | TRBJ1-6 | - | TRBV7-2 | TGTGCCAGCAGCTCCCGGGGGACAGGGACTTCACCCCTCCACTTT | CASSSRGTGTSPLHF
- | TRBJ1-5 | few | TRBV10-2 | TGCGCCAGCAGCGATCTGGGTTCGGGGGTACCCTTTCAGCCCCAGCATTTT | CASSDLGSGVPFQPQHF
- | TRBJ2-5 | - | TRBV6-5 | TGTGCCAGCAGTCACGGGGAGACCCAGTACTTC | CASSHGETQYF
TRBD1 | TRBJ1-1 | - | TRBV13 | TGTGCCAGCAGCTCCACGTCCGGGGACAGAGAAGCTTTCTTT | CASSSTSGDREAFF
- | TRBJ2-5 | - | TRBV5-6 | TGTGCCAGCAGCTTCAGGGGCCAAGAGACCCAGTACTTC | CASSFRGQETQYF
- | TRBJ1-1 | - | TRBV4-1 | TGCGCCAGCAGCCAAGATGGAGGCAGTACAACTGAAGCTTTCTTT | CASSQDGGSTTEAFF
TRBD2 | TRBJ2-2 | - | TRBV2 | TGTGCCAGCAGAGATGGACTAGCGGGAGGGCCCGCCGGGGAGCTGTTTTTT | CASRDGLAGGPAGELFF
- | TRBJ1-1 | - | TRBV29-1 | TGCAGCGTCGGGTCCTCCCTCGGCACTGAAGCTTTCTTT | CSVGSSLGTEAFF
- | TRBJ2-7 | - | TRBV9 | TGTGCCAGCAGCGCCTCTACGGGGTTCTACGAGCAGTACTTC | CASSASTGFYEQYF
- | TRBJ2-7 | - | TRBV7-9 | TGTGCCAGCAGCCACACGGTTACACAGGGAGGGGAGCAGTACTTC | CASSHTVTQGGEQYF
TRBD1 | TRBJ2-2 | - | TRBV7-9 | TGTGCCAGCAGCAGCGCAGGGGGCGCGGACACCGGGGAGCTGTTTTTT | CASSSAGGADTGELFF
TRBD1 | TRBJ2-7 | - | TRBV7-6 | TGTGCCAGCAGCTTAGTAATCCCCAGGACAGGGTTGTTCTACGAGCAGTACTTC | CASSLVIPRTGLFYEQYF
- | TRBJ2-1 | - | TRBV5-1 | TGCGCCAGCAGCTTGGGGCCTCCCCGGGGGAATGAGCAGTTCTTC | CASSLGPPRGNEQFF
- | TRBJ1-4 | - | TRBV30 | TGTGCCTGGGGGGACATTGCAACTAATGAAAAACTGTTTTTT | CAWGDIATNEKLFF
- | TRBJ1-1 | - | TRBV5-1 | TGCGCCAGCTTCCCTGCCGGCGGATACACTGAAGCTTTCTTT | CASFPAGGYTEAFF
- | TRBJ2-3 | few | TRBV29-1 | TGCAGCGTTGGGGGGGGCAGGGATACGCAGTATTTT | CSVGGGRDTQYF
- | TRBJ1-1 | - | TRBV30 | TGTGCCTGGAGTAAGGGGATGAACACTGAAGCTTTCTTT | CAWSKGMNTEAFF
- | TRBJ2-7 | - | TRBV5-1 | TGCGCCAGCAGCGCCGAAGGAGTCTCCTACGAGCAGTACTTC | CASSAEGVSYEQYF
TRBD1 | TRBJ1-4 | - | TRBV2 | TGTGCCAGCAGTGGACAGGGGCAAAAACTGTTTTTT | CASSGQGQKLFF
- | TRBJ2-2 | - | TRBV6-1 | TGTGCCAGCACCGTGAGGTCCGGGGAGCTGTTTTTT | CASTVRSGELFF
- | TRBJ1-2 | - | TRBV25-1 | TGTGCCAGCAGTGAATGGGGGCACCCTAACTATGGCTACACCTTC | CASSEWGHPNYGYTF
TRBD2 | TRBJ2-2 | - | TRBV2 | TGTGCCAGCAGTGGAACTAGCGGGGGGGGCACCGGGGAGCTGTTTTTT | CASSGTSGGGTGELFF
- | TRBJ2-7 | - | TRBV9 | TGTGCCAGCAGTGAGACCCCCGAGGGCTACGAGCAGTACTTC | CASSETPEGYEQYF
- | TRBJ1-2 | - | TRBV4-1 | TGCGCCAGCAGCCAAGGACCTGACACAACTAACTATGGCTACACCTTC | CASSQGPDTTNYGYTF
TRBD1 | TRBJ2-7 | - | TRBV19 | TGTGCCAGTAGTATAATGACAGGGGGTCACGAGCAGTACTTC | CASSIMTGGHEQYF
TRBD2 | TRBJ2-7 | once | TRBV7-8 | TGTGCCAGCAGCTTAGCGATGGCGGGAGCTCCCTACGAGCAGTACTTC | CASSLAMAGAPYEQYF
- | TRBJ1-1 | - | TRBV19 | TGTGCCAGTAGCCCCCAGGCCGACAGGTACACTGAAGCTTTCTTT | CASSPQADRYTEAFF
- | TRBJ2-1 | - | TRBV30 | TGTGCCTGGACACAGGACAGCTCCTACAATGAGCAGTTCTTC | CAWTQDSSYNEQFF
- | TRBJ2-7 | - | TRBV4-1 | TGCGCCAGCAGCCAAGTTGGCCCGCGAGGGTCGGGGGAGCAGTACTTC | CASSQVGPRGSGEQYF
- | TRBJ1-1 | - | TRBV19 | TGTGCCAGTAGTCTAGGACAGCGAGCAGTTGAAGCTTTCTTT | CASSLGQRAVEAFF
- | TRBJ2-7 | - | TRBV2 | TGTGCCAGTTTCAGGGACTACGAGCAGTACTTC | CASFRDYEQYF
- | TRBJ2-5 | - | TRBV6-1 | TGTGCCAGCAGTGAACCGGACTCCGATAGGGAAGAGACCCAGTACTTC | CASSEPDSDREETQYF
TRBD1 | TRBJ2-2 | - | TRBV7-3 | TGTGCCAGCAGCTTAAGGACAGGGGATAGTACCGGGGAGCTGTTTTTT | CASSLRTGDSTGELFF
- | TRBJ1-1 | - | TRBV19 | TGTGCCAGTAGTCCTCATGAGGGAGGCACTGAAGCTTTCTTT | CASSPHEGGTEAFF